Presented here are 12 T cell receptor beta chains from one specimen sequenced in a study of chemoradiotherapy in HPV16-positive cancers. Sequenced by immunoSEQ multiplex PCR; TCRdb stores in-frame clones only, minus some. Of roughly 9,800 clones in the sample, 86% are singletons; the top ten hold roughly 2.7%. The sample in question was blood, obtained from a patient who underwent chemoradiotherapy. These receptors all come from a human donor with HPV-associated anogenital cancer.

The rearrangement joins TRBV5-1 to TRBJ2-2; TRBD1 agrees at 8 bases. The CDR3 is 14 amino acids. Germline V CDR1 and CDR2: SGHRS, YFSETQ. The V gene end was trimmed by 3 bases and the J gene end by 3 bases; junction bases not matched to a gene: 1. CDR3 amino acids: CASSWTGHTGELFF. DNA of the CDR3: TGCGCCAGCAGCTGGACAGGGCACACCGGGGAGCTGTTTTTT.

V gene TRBV5-1 combines with J gene TRBJ2-3; no clear D gene. Germline V gene data show CDR1 as SGHRS and CDR2 as YFSETQ. Trimming removed 1 base at V and 2 bases at J, with 8 bases between. The CDR3 covers 14 residues. The CDR3 region is CASSLKATTDTQYF. In DNA form, the CDR3 reads TGCGCCAGCAGCTTGAAGGCAACCACAGATACGCAGTATTTT.

V and J are TRBV7-2 and TRBJ2-3, with a possible D match to TRBD2 (5 bases). The germline gives CDR1 SGHTA, CDR2 FQGNSA. Trimming cost V 1 base and J 6 bases, with 5 bases left between them. CDR3 length: 12 amino acids. CDR3 in amino acids: CASSLVADTQYF. The DNA of the CDR3 is TGTGCCAGCAGCTTAGTAGCGGATACGCAGTATTTT.

This clone was seen only once. This chain connects TRBV11-3 to TRBJ2-2; D unresolved. Trimming cost V 3 bases and J 2 bases, with 7 bases left between them. Germline assignment: CDR1 SGHNT and CDR2 YENEEA. CDR3 length: 14 amino acids. Written as DNA, the CDR3 is TGTGCCAGCAGCTTGGGGTCCAACACCGGGGAGCTGTTTTTT. It translates to CASSLGSNTGELFF.

This clone was picked up one time. The genes are TRBV6-4 and TRBJ1-4, with 9 bases that match TRBD1. The CDR3 contains 18 residues. CDR1 and CDR2 (germline): MRHNA, SNTAGT. Germline trimming cut 10 bases from V and 4 bases from J; bases unmatched to any gene: 19. DNA of the CDR3: TGTGCCACCTACACAGGGGGCGAGAATGGAGGAAATAATGAAAAACTGTTTTTT. Its protein product is CATYTGGENGGNNEKLFF.

J is TRBJ2-5 and V is TRBV21-1; the D call TRBD2 from the table was never checked on the DNA. TRBV21-1 is a recognized pseudogene. This CDR3 has 16 amino acids. This chain's CDR3 is CATARRLAGGQETQYF. The CDR3 DNA reads TGTGCCACCGCCAGGAGACTAGCGGGTGGACAAGAGACCCAGTACTTC.

The chain couples TRBV19 to TRBJ2-2; a weak D match, TRBD1 (6 bases). Per the germline V gene, CDR1 is LNHDA and CDR2 is SQIVND (reference sequence). There are 13 residues in the CDR3. Trimming cost V 7 bases and J 6 bases, with 12 bases left between them. The CDR3 loop is CASIGTYAGELFF. In DNA, the CDR3 is TGTGCCAGTATAGGGACATACGCCGGGGAGCTGTTTTTT.

CDR3 nucleotides: TGTGCCAGCAGCCCAACCGGGACAGGGGAGTCCGAGCAGTACTTC. Translating it yields CASSPTGTGESEQYF. The chain carries TRBV5-6 and TRBJ2-7, with 10 bases lining up with TRBD1. The CDR3 is 15 amino acids. V was pared by 4 bases and J by 6 bases, with 10 bases of the junction left unmatched. CDR1 and CDR2 (germline): SGHDT, YYEEEE.

V is TRBV25-1 and J is TRBJ1-5, with D unresolved. Germline CDR1 MGHDK, CDR2 SYGVNS. Trimming pared 4 bases from V and 4 bases from J, leaving 8 bases between. The CDR3 spans 13 residues. The CDR3 DNA is TGTGCCAGCAGTGGCGTCGGGAATCAGCCCCAGCATTTT. Translation: CASSGVGNQPQHF.

The chain links TRBV19 to TRBJ1-5, with 7 bases fitting TRBD1. Trimming removed 4 bases from V and 0 bases from J; junction bases left unmatched: 9. CDR1 and CDR2 from the germline V gene are LNHDA and SQIVND (reference sequence). This CDR3 region has 17 residues. In DNA form, the CDR3 reads TGTGCCAGTAGTACTGACAGGGTTAGGGTTAGCAATCAGCCCCAGCATTTT. It translates to CASSTDRVRVSNQPQHF.

The chain's CDR3 is CASSVRDRGLNEQFF. The CDR3, as DNA: TGTGCCAGCAGCGTACGGGACAGGGGCCTCAATGAGCAGTTCTTC. V and J are TRBV7-8 and TRBJ2-1; 10 bases agree with TRBD1. Losses at the gene ends were 5 bases for V and 6 bases for J; bases not matched to a gene: 7. The germline CDR1 and CDR2 sequences are SGHVS and FQNEAQ. The CDR3 contains 15 residues.

The chain uses TRBV19 and TRBJ2-3, with D possibly being TRBD2 (5 bases). Germline CDR1 is LNHDA and CDR2 is SQIVND (reference sequence). The length of the CDR3 is 15 residues. Trimming cost V 7 bases and J 5 bases, with 19 bases left between them. CDR3 protein: CASTYSSLAGDTQYF. The DNA for the CDR3 is TGTGCCAGTACTTATAGCTCCCTAGCCGGAGATACGCAGTATTTT.